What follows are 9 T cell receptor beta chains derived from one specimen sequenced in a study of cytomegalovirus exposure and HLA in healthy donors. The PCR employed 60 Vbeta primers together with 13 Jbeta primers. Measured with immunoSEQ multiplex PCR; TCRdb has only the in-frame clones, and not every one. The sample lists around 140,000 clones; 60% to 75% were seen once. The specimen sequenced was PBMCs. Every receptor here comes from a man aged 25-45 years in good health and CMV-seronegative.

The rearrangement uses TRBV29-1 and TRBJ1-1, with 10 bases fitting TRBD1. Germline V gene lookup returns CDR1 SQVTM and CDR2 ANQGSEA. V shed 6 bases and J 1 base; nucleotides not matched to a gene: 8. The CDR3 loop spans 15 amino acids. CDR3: CSVPLGQGKNTEAFF. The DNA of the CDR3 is TGCAGCGTACCTTTGGGACAGGGGAAGAACACTGAAGCTTTCTTT.

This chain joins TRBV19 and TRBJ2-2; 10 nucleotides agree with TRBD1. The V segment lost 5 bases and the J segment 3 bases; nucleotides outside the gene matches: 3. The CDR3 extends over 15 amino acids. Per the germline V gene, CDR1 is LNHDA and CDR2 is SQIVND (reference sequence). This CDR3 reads CASSEGQGYTGELFF. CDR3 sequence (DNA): TGTGCCAGTAGTGAGGGACAGGGGTACACCGGGGAGCTGTTTTTT.

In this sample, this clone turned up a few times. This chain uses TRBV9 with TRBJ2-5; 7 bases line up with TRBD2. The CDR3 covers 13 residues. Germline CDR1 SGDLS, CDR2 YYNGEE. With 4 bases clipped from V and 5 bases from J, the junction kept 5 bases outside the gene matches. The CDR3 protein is CASSSRTRETQYF. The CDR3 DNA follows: TGTGCCAGCAGCTCCAGGACTAGGGAGACCCAGTACTTC. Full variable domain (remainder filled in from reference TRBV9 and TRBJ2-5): DSGVTQTPKHLITATGQRVTLRCSPRSGDLSVYWYQQSLDQGLQFLIQYYNGEERAKGNILERFSAQQFPDLHSELNLSSLELGDSALYFCASSSRTRETQYFGPGTRLLVL.

The CDR3 region is CASSPHGYEQYF. CDR3 sequence (DNA): TGTGCCAGCAGCCCTCACGGCTACGAGCAGTACTTC. The chain carries TRBV4-2 and TRBJ2-7; D unclear. CDR1 LGHNA and CDR2 YNFKEQ come from the germline V gene. The CDR3 is made up of 12 amino acids. V lost 4 bases and J lost 3, with 7 bases in between.

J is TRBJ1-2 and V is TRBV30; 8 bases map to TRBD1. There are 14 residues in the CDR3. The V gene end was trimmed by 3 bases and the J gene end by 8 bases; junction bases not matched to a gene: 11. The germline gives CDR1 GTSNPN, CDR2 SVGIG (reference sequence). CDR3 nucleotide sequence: TGTGCCTGGAGGACGACAGGGGAGGGAGAGGGCTACACCTTC. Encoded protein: CAWRTTGEGEGYTF.

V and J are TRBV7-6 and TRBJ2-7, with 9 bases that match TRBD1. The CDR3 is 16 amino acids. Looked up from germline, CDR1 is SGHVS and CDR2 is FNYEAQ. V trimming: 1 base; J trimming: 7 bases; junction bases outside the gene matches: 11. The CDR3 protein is CASSLEGGQGGWEQYF. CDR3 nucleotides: TGTGCCAGCAGCTTAGAGGGGGGACAGGGAGGTTGGGAGCAGTACTTC.

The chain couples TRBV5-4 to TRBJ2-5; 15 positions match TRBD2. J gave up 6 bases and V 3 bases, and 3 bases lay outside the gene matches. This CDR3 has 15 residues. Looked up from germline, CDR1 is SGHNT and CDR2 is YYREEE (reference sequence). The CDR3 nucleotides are TGTGCCAGCAGCTCCGGGACTAGCGGGAGGCAGACCCAGTACTTC. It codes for CASSSGTSGRQTQYF.

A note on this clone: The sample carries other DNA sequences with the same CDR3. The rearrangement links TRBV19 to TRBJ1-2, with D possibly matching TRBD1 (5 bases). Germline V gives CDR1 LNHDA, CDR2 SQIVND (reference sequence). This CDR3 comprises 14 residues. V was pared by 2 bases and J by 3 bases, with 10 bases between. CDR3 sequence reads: CASSIQGSDYGYTF. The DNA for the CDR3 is TGTGCCAGTAGTATACAGGGTTCTGACTATGGCTACACCTTC.

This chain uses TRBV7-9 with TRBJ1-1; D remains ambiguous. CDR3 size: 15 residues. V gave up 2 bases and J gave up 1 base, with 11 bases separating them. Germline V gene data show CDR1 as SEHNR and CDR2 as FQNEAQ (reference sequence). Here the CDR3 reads CASSLRAGRNTEAFF. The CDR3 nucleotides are TGTGCCAGCAGCTTACGGGCCGGGAGGAACACTGAAGCTTTCTTT. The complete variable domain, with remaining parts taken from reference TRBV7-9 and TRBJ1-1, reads DTGVSQNPRHKITKRGQNVTFRCDPISEHNRLYWYRQTLGQGPEFLTYFQNEAQLEKSRLLSDRFSAERPKGSFSTLEIQRTEQGDSAMYLCASSLRAGRNTEAFFGQGTRLTVV.